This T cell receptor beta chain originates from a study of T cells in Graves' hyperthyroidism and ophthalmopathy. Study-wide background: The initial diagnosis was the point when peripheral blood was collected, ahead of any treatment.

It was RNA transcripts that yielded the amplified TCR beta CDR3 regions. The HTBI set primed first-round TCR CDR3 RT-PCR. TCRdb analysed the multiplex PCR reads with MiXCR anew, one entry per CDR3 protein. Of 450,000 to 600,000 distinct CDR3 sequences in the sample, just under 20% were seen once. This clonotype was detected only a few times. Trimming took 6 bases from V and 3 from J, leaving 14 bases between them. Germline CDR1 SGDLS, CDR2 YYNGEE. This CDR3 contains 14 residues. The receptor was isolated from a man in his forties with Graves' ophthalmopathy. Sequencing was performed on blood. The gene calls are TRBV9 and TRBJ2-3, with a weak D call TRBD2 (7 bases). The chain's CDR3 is CASTQGGATDTQYF. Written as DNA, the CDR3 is TGTGCCAGCACCCAAGGGGGGGCTACAGATACGCAGTATTTT. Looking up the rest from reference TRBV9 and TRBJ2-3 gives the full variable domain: DSGVTQTPKHLITATGQRVTLRCSPRSGDLSVYWYQQSLDQGLQFLIQYYNGEERAKGNILERFSAQQFPDLHSELNLSSLELGDSALYFCASTQGGATDTQYFGPGTRLTVL.